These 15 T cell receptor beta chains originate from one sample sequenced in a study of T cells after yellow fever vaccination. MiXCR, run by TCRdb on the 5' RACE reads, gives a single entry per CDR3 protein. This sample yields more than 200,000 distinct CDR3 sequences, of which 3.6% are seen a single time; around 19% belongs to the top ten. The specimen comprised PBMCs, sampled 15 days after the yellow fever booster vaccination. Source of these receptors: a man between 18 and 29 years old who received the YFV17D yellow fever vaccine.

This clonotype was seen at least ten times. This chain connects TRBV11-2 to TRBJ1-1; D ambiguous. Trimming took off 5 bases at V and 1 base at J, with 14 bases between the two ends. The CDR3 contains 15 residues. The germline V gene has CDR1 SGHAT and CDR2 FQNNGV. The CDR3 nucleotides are TGTGCCAGCAGCCCAATGCCTCTGGGGAACACTGAAGCTTTCTTT. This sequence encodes CASSPMPLGNTEAFF.

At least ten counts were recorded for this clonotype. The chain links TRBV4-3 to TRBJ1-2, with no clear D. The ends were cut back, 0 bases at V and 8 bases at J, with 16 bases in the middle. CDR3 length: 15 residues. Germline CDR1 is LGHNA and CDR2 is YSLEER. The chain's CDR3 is CASSQEEVFKRGYTF. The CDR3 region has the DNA TGCGCCAGCAGCCAAGAGGAGGTATTTAAGAGGGGCTACACCTTC.

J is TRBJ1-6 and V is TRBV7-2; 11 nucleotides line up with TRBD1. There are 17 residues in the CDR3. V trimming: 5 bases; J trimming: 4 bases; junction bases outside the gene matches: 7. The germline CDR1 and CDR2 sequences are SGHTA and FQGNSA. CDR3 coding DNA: TGTGCCAGCAGCAATAAGGACAGGGGGCCTTATAATTCACCCCTCCACTTT. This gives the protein CASSNKDRGPYNSPLHF.

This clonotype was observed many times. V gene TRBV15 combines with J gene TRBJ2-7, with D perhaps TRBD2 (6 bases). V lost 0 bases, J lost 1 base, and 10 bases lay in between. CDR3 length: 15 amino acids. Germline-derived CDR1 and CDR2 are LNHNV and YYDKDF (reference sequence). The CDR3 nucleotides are TGTGCCACCAGCAGAGAGCGCGGGATGTCCTACGAGCAGTACTTC. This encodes CATSRERGMSYEQYF.

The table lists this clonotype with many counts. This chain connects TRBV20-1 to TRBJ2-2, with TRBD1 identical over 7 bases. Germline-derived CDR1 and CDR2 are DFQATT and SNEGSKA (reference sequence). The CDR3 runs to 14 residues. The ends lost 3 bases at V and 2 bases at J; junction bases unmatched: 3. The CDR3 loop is CSASNRGNTGELFF. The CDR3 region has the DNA TGCAGTGCTAGTAACAGGGGCAACACCGGGGAGCTGTTTTTT.

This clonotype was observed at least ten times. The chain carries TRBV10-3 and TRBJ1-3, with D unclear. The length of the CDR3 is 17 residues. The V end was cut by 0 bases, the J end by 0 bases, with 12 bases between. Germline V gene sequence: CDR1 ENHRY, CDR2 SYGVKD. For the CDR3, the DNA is TGTGCCATCAGTGAGTCAAGGGCAGCCTACTCTGGAAACACCATATATTTT. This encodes CAISESRAAYSGNTIYF.

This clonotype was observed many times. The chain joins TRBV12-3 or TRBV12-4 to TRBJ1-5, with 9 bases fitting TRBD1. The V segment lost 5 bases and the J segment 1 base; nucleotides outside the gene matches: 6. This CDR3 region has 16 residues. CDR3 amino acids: CASSLGQGSSNQPQHF. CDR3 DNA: TGTGCCAGCAGTCTGGGACAGGGTAGCAGCAATCAGCCCCAGCATTTT.

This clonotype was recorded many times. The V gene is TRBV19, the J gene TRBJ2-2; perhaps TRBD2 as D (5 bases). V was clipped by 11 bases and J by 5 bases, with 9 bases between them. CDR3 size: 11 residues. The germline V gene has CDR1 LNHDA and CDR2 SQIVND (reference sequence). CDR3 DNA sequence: TGTGCCGCCGGCGGGACCGGGGAGCTGTTTTTT. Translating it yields CAAGGTGELFF.

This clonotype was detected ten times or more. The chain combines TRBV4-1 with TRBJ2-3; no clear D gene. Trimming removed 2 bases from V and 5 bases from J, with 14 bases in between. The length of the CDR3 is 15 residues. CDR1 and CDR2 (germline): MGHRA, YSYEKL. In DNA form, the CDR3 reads TGCGCCAGCAGCCAACCTTACAACGAAAGAGATACGCAGTATTTT. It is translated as CASSQPYNERDTQYF.

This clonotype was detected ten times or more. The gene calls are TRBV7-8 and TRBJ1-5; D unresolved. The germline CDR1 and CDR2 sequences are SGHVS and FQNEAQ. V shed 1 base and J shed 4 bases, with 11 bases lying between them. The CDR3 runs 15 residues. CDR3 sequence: CASSLESGRNQPQHF. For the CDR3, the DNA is TGTGCCAGCAGCTTAGAATCCGGGAGGAATCAGCCCCAGCATTTT.

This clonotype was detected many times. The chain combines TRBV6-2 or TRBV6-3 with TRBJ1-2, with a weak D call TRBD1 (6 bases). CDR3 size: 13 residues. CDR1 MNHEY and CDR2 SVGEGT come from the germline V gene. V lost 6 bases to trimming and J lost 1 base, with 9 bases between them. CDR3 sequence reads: CASSRDNNYGYTF. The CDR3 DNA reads TGTGCCAGCAGCCGGGACAATAACTATGGCTACACCTTC.

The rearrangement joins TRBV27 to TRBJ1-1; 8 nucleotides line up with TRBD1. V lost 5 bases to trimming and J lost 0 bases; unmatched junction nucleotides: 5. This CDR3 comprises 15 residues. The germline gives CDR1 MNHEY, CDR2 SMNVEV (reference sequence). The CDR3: CASSTTGAMNTEAFF. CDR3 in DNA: TGTGCCAGCAGTACGACAGGGGCCATGAACACTGAAGCTTTCTTT.

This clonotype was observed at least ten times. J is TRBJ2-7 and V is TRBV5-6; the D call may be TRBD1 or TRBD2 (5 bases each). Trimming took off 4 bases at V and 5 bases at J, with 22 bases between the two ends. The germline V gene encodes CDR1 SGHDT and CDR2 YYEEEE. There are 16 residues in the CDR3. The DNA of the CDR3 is TGTGCCAGCAGCCCGACCGGGACCCCAATTAACCACGAGCAGTACTTC. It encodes CASSPTGTPINHEQYF.

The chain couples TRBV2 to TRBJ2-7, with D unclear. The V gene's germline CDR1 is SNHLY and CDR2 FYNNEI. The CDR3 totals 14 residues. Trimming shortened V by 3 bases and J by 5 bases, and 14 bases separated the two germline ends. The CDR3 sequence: CASSDASRHNEQYF. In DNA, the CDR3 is TGTGCCAGCAGTGACGCCTCCAGACACAACGAGCAGTACTTC. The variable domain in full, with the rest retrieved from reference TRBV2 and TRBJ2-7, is EPEVTQTPSHQVTQMGQEVILRCVPISNHLYFYWYRQILGQKVEFLVSFYNNEISEKSEIFDDQFSVERPDGSNFTLKIRSTKLEDSAMYFCASSDASRHNEQYFGPGTRLTVT.

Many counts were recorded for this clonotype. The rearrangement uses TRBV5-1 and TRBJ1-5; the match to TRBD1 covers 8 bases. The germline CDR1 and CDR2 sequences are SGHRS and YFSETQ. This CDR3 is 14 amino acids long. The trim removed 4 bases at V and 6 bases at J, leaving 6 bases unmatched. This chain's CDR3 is CASSPTGARQPQHF. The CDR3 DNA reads TGCGCCAGCAGCCCGACAGGGGCCCGTCAGCCCCAGCATTTT.